This T cell receptor beta chain was identified during a study of cytomegalovirus exposure and HLA in healthy donors. The PCR made use of 60 Vbeta and 13 Jbeta primers. Assay: immunoSEQ multiplex PCR; the TCRdb copy retains only in-frame clones and omits some. The table has some 160,000 clones, 80% to 90% seen once; the top ten hold 3.5% to 4.5%. The CDR3 runs 12 residues. In germline, CDR1 is LNHDA, CDR2 SQIVND (reference sequence). V lost 2 bases to trimming and J lost 10 bases, with 9 bases between them. The TCR was taken from a woman in her forties in good health and CMV-seropositive. The chain has TRBV19 and TRBJ2-1; D is possibly TRBD2 (5 bases). The specimen sequenced was PBMCs. This CDR3 is CASSIRSGEQFF. DNA of the CDR3: TGTGCCAGTAGTATAAGGTCGGGGGAGCAGTTCTTC.